A single sample gave rise to the 15 T cell receptor beta chains below, sequenced in a study of T cell responses to AZD1222 COVID-19 vaccine. TCRdb keeps only in-frame clones here, not all; method: immunoSEQ multiplex PCR. The sample consists of some 120,000 clones, 94% of them appearing once. Sequencing was performed on peripheral blood, taken on day 0 of AZD1222 vaccination. All receptors derive from an adult in good health.

The genes are TRBV30 and TRBJ1-2; D not resolved. Trimming pared 5 bases from V and 4 bases from J, leaving 14 bases between. The CDR3 has 13 residues. CDR1 and CDR2 (germline): GTSNPN, SVGIG (reference sequence). DNA of the CDR3: TGTGCCTGGGGACCCGGTACCGGCTATGGCTACACCTTC. The encoded protein is CAWGPGTGYGYTF.

This sequence joins TRBV7-2 and TRBJ2-1; D may match TRBD1 or TRBD2 (7 bases each). The germline V gene has CDR1 SGHTA and CDR2 FQGNSA. V was cut by 4 bases and J by 1 base, with 11 bases left in between. The CDR3 has 15 residues. Written as DNA, the CDR3 is TGTGCCAGCAGCTCAGGGGGGGCTTCCTACAATGAGCAGTTCTTC. Protein: CASSSGGASYNEQFF.

The chain carries TRBV3-1 (or the pseudogene TRBV3-2) and TRBJ2-5, with D possibly being TRBD2 (6 bases). Looked up from germline, CDR1 is LGHDT and CDR2 is YNNKEL (reference sequence). V lost 0 bases and J 1 base, leaving 12 bases between the germline ends. There are 16 residues in the CDR3. The CDR3 nucleotides read TGTGCCAGCAGCCAAGATCTGCGGGAACCCCAAGAGACCCAGTACTTC. This gives the protein CASSQDLREPQETQYF.

V and J are TRBV12-5 and TRBJ2-2, with a weak D call TRBD1 (5 bases). This CDR3 has 13 amino acids. Germline CDR1 and CDR2: LGHNT and FRNRAP. V gave up 5 bases and J gave up 5 bases, with 9 bases separating them. This CDR3 is CASGPRTTGELFF. The CDR3 DNA follows: TGTGCTAGTGGTCCTCGGACAACCGGGGAGCTGTTTTTT. Full variable domain (rest looked up from reference TRBV12-5 and TRBJ2-2): DARVTQTPRHKVTEMGQEVTMRCQPILGHNTVFWYRQTMMQGLELLAYFRNRAPLDDSGMPKDRFSAEMPDATLATLKIQPSEPRDSAVYFCASGPRTTGELFFGEGSRLTVL.

The chain has TRBV6-2 or TRBV6-3 and TRBJ1-1; perhaps TRBD1 as D (6 bases). Germline V CDR1 and CDR2: MNHEY, SVGEGT. V gave up 2 bases and J gave up 6 bases, with 13 bases separating them. This CDR3 contains 14 residues. CDR3 DNA sequence: TGTGCCAGCAGTTACCGCATAGGGACATCTGAAGCTTTCTTT. This codes for CASSYRIGTSEAFF.

This rearrangement joins TRBV7-8 to TRBJ2-2, with 8 bases aligning to TRBD1. V lost 4 bases, J lost 7 bases, and 11 bases stayed unmatched. Per the germline V gene, CDR1 is SGHVS and CDR2 is FQNEAQ. The CDR3 extends over 16 amino acids. The chain's CDR3 is CASSSERQGRGGELFF. CDR3 nucleotide sequence: TGTGCCAGCAGCTCCGAGAGACAGGGGCGGGGCGGGGAGCTGTTTTTT.

The chain couples TRBV5-4 to TRBJ1-2, with a possible D match to TRBD1 (5 bases). The CDR3 covers 14 residues. V was trimmed by 4 bases and J by 1 base, leaving 11 bases between them. The germline CDR1 and CDR2 sequences are SGHNT and YYREEE (reference sequence). The CDR3 here is CASSMDQGNYGYTF. CDR3 DNA: TGTGCCAGCAGCATGGACCAGGGTAACTATGGCTACACCTTC. Combining the CDR3 with reference TRBV5-4 and TRBJ1-2 gives the whole variable domain ETGVTQSPTHLIKTRGQQVTLRCSSQSGHNTVSWYQQALGQGPQFIFQYYREEENGRGNFPPRFSGLQFPNYSSELNVNALELDDSALYLCASSMDQGNYGYTFGSGTRLTVV.

The rearrangement joins TRBV27 to TRBJ2-5, with TRBD2 matching over 8 bases. CDR1 is MNHEY, CDR2 SMNVEV, per germline (reference sequence). CDR3 length: 14 residues. The V gene end was trimmed by 2 bases and the J gene end by 2 bases; junction bases not matched to a gene: 1. The CDR3 protein is CASSLGLAQETQYF. CDR3 sequence (DNA): TGTGCCAGCAGTTTAGGACTAGCTCAAGAGACCCAGTACTTC.

The rearrangement joins TRBV5-6 to TRBJ2-7; no firm D call. The length of the CDR3 is 15 residues. Trimming shortened V by 3 bases and J by 0 bases, and 13 bases separated the two germline ends. The V gene's germline CDR1 is SGHDT and CDR2 YYEEEE. The CDR3 protein is CASSSLGFSSYEQYF. The CDR3 nucleotides are TGTGCCAGCAGCTCCTTGGGGTTCTCCTCCTACGAGCAGTACTTC.

This CDR3 is CAWGTGHSNQPQHF. The CDR3 DNA is TGTGCCTGGGGGACAGGGCATAGCAATCAGCCCCAGCATTTT. V usage is TRBV30 and J usage is TRBJ1-5; 9 bases are a match to TRBD1. With 5 bases clipped from V and 0 bases from J, the junction kept 2 bases outside the gene matches. This CDR3 is 14 amino acids long. CDR1 and CDR2 from the germline V gene are GTSNPN and SVGIG (reference sequence). Drawing the rest from reference TRBV30 and TRBJ1-5, the complete variable domain is SQTIHQWPATLVQPVGSPLSLECTVEGTSNPNLYWYRQAAGRGLQLLFYSVGIGQISSEVPQNLSASRPQDRQFILSSKKLLLSDSGFYLCAWGTGHSNQPQHFGDGTRLSIL.

The chain carries TRBV4-1 and TRBJ2-3, with a weak D call TRBD2 (5 bases). This CDR3 comprises 15 residues. Germline V gene data show CDR1 as MGHRA and CDR2 as YSYEKL. Trimming left V 3 bases short and J 1 base short, with 11 bases between. The CDR3 bases are TGCGCCAGCAGCCAGCTAGCTCCTGGCACAGATACGCAGTATTTT. Residues: CASSQLAPGTDTQYF.

This chain joins TRBV30 and TRBJ1-2; D may be TRBD1 (5 bases). Between the trimmed V and J ends, which lost 7 bases and 5 bases, there was a span of 11 bases. The CDR3 sequence is 11 residues long. Germline V gene lookup returns CDR1 GTSNPN and CDR2 SVGIG (reference sequence). The CDR3: CASQQVYGYTF. The DNA of the CDR3 is TGTGCCTCCCAACAGGTATATGGCTACACCTTC.

The chain joins TRBV7-7 to TRBJ2-7, with 12 bases lining up with TRBD1. V trimming: 5 bases; J trimming: 3 bases; junction bases outside the gene matches: 20. The V gene's germline CDR1 is SSHAT and CDR2 FNYEAQ (reference sequence). CDR3 length: 20 amino acids. The CDR3 spells CASSASGTGGAREGGYEQYF. The CDR3 bases are TGTGCCAGCAGCGCCTCCGGGACAGGGGGCGCGAGAGAAGGGGGCTACGAGCAGTACTTC.

The chain carries TRBV5-5 and TRBJ2-2; D may match TRBD1 or TRBD2 (5 bases each). Germline V gene lookup returns CDR1 SGHKS and CDR2 YYEKEE (reference sequence). The CDR3 has 17 residues. Trimming stripped 0 bases from V and 1 base from J, with 13 bases between. The CDR3 spells CASSLGGLARNTGELFF. CDR3 bases: TGTGCCAGCAGCTTGGGGGGCCTAGCTCGGAACACCGGGGAGCTGTTTTTT.

The CDR3 is CASSLLRVGTEAFF. The CDR3 coding sequence is TGTGCCAGCAGTCTACTAAGGGTGGGAACTGAAGCTTTCTTT. The V gene is TRBV28, the J gene TRBJ1-1; D gene unclear. The CDR3 is 14 residues long. Per the germline V gene, CDR1 is MDHEN and CDR2 is SYDVKM. The V gene lost 5 bases and the J gene lost 5 bases, with 15 bases spanning the gap.